This T cell receptor beta chain was recorded in a study of control samples from healthy donors and cancer patients. TCRdb's table, derived via immunoSEQ multiplex PCR, lists solely in-frame clones and lacks some. This table has around 200,000 clones, 85% to 95% appearing once. In germline, CDR1 is SGHRS, CDR2 YFSETQ. With 0 bases removed from V and 7 bases from J, the gap between germline ends came to 13 bases. This CDR3 comprises 15 residues. The V gene is TRBV5-1, the J gene TRBJ1-4; D is undetermined. The receptor's source is a man in his forties or fifties in good health. Sequencing used blood. The CDR3 DNA reads as TGCGCCAGCAGCTTGGGCCCAGGCGGCGGTGAAAAACTGTTTTTT. This gives the protein CASSLGPGGGEKLFF. Based on the CDR3 plus reference TRBV5-1 and TRBJ1-4, the full variable domain is KAGVTQTPRYLIKTRGQQVTLSCSPISGHRSVSWYQQTPGQGLQFLFEYFSETQRNKGNFPGRFSGRQFSNSRSEMNVSTLELGDSALYLCASSLGPGGGEKLFFGSGTQLSVL.